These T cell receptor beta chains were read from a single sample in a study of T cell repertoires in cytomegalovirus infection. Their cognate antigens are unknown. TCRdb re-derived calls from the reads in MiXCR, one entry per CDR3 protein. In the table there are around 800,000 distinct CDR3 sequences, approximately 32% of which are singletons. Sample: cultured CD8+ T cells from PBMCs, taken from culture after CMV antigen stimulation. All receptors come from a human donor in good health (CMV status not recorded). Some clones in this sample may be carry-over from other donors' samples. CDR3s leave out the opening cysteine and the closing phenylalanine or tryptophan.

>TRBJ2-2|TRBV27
ASSPTASGVAGELF
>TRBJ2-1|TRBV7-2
ASSSDTGSYNEQF
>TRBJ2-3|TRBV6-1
ASRGGFVSTDTQY
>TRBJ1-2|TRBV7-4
ASSSQDRLFYGYT
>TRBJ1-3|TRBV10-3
AISDSDREFGNTIY
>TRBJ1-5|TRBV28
ASSFTHGADSRD
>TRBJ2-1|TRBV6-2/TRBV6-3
ASSYWESSPTYNEQF
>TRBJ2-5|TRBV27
ASSSIPPDKETQY
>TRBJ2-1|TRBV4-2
ASSQLPGDRSYNEQF
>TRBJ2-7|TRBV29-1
SVETASAYEQY
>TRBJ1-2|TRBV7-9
ASSSPEQNYGYT
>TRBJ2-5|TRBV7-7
ASSPETGPQETQY
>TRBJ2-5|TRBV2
ASSEWRTEQETQY
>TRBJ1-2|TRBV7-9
ASSQQGAVRGYT
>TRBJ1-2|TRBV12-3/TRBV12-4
ASGFGEQRANYGYT
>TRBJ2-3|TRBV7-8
ASSSTSGTDTQY
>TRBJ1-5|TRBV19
ASRANGVDSSPTPQH
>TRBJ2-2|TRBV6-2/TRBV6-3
ASSYLARGYNTGEMF
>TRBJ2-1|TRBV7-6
ASSLASGTRGSDEQF
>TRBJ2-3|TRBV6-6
ASKAGPSTDTQY
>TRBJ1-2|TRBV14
ASSQATGLNGYT
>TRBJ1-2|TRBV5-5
ASSLRGGAGYGYT
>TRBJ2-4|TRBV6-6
ASRPSPWQSGKNIQY
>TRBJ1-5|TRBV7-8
ASSLDQLGGNQPQH
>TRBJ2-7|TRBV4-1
ASSQRSNGQGIEEQY
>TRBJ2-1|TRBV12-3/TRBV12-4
ASSLMGAEDEQF
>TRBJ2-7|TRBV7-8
ASSDGTSGGREQY
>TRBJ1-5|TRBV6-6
ASWDRGFFSNQPQH
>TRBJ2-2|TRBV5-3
ASSWDYTGELF
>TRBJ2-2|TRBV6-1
ASSEKGPGELF
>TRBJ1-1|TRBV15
ATSSPGAATEAF
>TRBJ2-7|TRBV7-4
ASSHPQESEQY
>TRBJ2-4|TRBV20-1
SARPREGWNIQY
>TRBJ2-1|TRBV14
ASSQRTRWHEQF
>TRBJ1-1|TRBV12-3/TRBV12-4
ASSPGPPNTEAF
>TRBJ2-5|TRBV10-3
AISEHPGPAPVGTQY